These 16 T cell receptor beta chains were sequenced from one sample in a study of cytomegalovirus exposure and HLA in healthy donors. A multiplex PCR was run with 60 Vbeta primers and 13 Jbeta primers. Sequencing used immunoSEQ multiplex PCR; TCRdb keeps in-frame clones, though not all of them. Of roughly 120,000 clones detected, around 73% appear once; the ten largest clones hold approximately 8.2%. The specimen sequenced was PBMCs. The receptors shown here come from a woman aged 40 to 55 in good health and CMV-seropositive.

In this sample, this clone turned up once. The V call is TRBV4-1, the J call TRBJ1-6; 8 bases align to TRBD1. The CDR3 is 15 amino acids. Germline V gene data show CDR1 as MGHRA and CDR2 as YSYEKL. V was clipped by 1 base and J by 10 bases; unmatched bases: 6. The CDR3 sequence: CASSQVTSGGSPLHF. CDR3 in DNA: TGCGCCAGCAGCCAAGTAACTTCAGGGGGCTCACCCCTCCACTTT.

Comment on this clone: This sample includes further DNA sequences coding for the same CDR3. The rearrangement links TRBV5-4 to TRBJ2-5; tentative D call: TRBD2 (6 bases). This CDR3 contains 15 residues. Looked up from germline, CDR1 is SGHNT and CDR2 is YYREEE (reference sequence). V was shortened by 0 bases and J by 5 bases, with 14 bases between the two germline ends. The CDR3 here is CASSLGGGAGETQYF. CDR3 bases: TGTGCCAGCAGCTTGGGTGGGGGTGCGGGGGAGACCCAGTACTTC.

About this clone itself: Other DNA sequences from this sample encode an identical CDR3 as well. The genes are TRBV18 and TRBJ1-1, with 8 bases identical to TRBD1. The CDR3 consists of 14 residues. Trimming at V came to 6 bases and at J to 1 base, leaving 4 bases not matched to a gene. Germline-derived CDR1 and CDR2 are KGHSH and LQKENI. CDR3 in DNA: TGTGCCAGCTCCCCCGGACAGGGGAACACTGAAGCTTTCTTT. This gives the protein CASSPGQGNTEAFF.

J is TRBJ1-2 and V is TRBV11-2; TRBD1 might be the D (6 bases). With 0 bases removed from V and 6 bases from J, the gap between germline ends came to 11 bases. Germline V gene data show CDR1 as SGHAT and CDR2 as FQNNGV. The CDR3 is 14 amino acids. In nucleotides, the CDR3 is TGTGCCAGCAGCTTAGATCGATCAGGGGATGGCTACACCTTC. It specifies CASSLDRSGDGYTF. The whole variable domain, remainder taken from reference TRBV11-2 and TRBJ1-2, is EAGVAQSPRYKIIEKRQSVAFWCNPISGHATLYWYQQILGQGPKLLIQFQNNGVVDDSQLPKDRFSAERLKGVDSTLKIQPAKLEDSAVYLCASSLDRSGDGYTFGSGTRLTVV.

This clone was detected only once. The CDR3 nucleotides read TGCAGCGTTCCCGGGACTGGACTCGACGAGCAGTACTTC. Residues: CSVPGTGLDEQYF. The chain joins TRBV29-1 to TRBJ2-5; D might be TRBD2 (6 bases). The end of the DNA is better explained by TRBJ2-7, so the J call may be wrong. The CDR3 contains 13 residues. In germline, CDR1 is SQVTM, CDR2 ANQGSEA.

V and J are TRBV4-1 and TRBJ2-2, with D possibly being TRBD1 (7 bases). This CDR3 region has 16 residues. Germline V gene data show CDR1 as MGHRA and CDR2 as YSYEKL. Deletions cut 0 bases from V and 5 bases from J, with 13 bases between. Here the CDR3 reads CASSQEEGAGTGELFF. The DNA of the CDR3 is TGCGCCAGCAGCCAAGAGGAGGGGGCAGGGACCGGGGAGCTGTTTTTT.

The DNA for the CDR3 is TGTGCCAGCAGTTCAACAGGGGCCGATGGCTACACCTTC. Its protein product is CASSSTGADGYTF. V and J are TRBV6-5 and TRBJ1-2, with 7 bases matching TRBD1. This CDR3 is built from 13 residues. V shed 4 bases and J 6 bases; nucleotides not matched to a gene: 5. The germline V gene encodes CDR1 MNHEY and CDR2 SVGAGI.

The chain couples TRBV4-3 to TRBJ2-3, with TRBD2 matching over 7 bases. This CDR3 region has 15 residues. After removal of 1 base from V and 3 bases from J, the junction contained 4 bases not matched to a gene. The germline CDR1 and CDR2 sequences are LGHNA and YSLEER. The CDR3 DNA reads as TGCGCCAGCAGCCAAGGGCGGGGGTTTACAGATACGCAGTATTTT. Amino acids: CASSQGRGFTDTQYF.

J is TRBJ2-1 and V is TRBV13, with 9 bases that match TRBD2. This CDR3 contains 12 residues. In germline, CDR1 is PRHDT, CDR2 FYEKMQ (reference sequence). The J segment lost 10 bases and the V segment lost 4 bases, leaving 2 bases of the junction unmatched. The CDR3 DNA follows: TGTGCCAGCAGCTCCCTAGCGGGGGAGCAGTTCTTC. Its protein is CASSSLAGEQFF. The full variable domain, rest sourced from reference TRBV13 and TRBJ2-1, is AAGVIQSPRHLIKEKRETATLKCYPIPRHDTVYWYQQGPGQDPQFLISFYEKMQSDKGSIPDRFSAQQFSDYHSELNMSSLELGDSALYFCASSSLAGEQFFGPGTRLTVL.

This clone has a handful of counts. For the CDR3, the DNA is TGTGCCAGCTTGAAGAACTCGAACACTGAAGCTTTCTTT. This encodes CASLKNSNTEAFF. The V call is TRBV7-9, the J call TRBJ1-1; D unclear. This CDR3 is built from 13 residues. The germline V gene has CDR1 SEHNR and CDR2 FQNEAQ (reference sequence). Trimming left V 8 bases short and J 1 base short, with 11 bases between.

In this sample, this clone turned up a few times. The rearrangement links TRBV9 to TRBJ2-5, with D perhaps matching TRBD1 (5 bases). The CDR3 runs to 14 residues. CDR1 SGDLS and CDR2 YYNGEE come from the germline V gene. Trimming stripped 0 bases from V and 4 bases from J, with 10 bases between. Here the CDR3 reads CASSVVPRAETQYF. The CDR3 DNA reads as TGTGCCAGCAGCGTAGTTCCCAGGGCAGAGACCCAGTACTTC.

The chain joins TRBV13 to TRBJ2-7; 8 bases are shared with TRBD2. V shed 4 bases and J 2 bases; nucleotides not matched to a gene: 4. Germline CDR1 is PRHDT and CDR2 is FYEKMQ (reference sequence). The CDR3 has 14 amino acids. This CDR3 reads CASSSRGGPYEQYF. CDR3 bases: TGTGCCAGCAGCTCCCGGGGGGGCCCCTACGAGCAGTACTTC.

This sequence joins TRBV6-1 and TRBJ1-2; D is possibly TRBD1 (6 bases). V shed 3 bases and J shed 8 bases, with 13 bases lying between them. This CDR3 has 13 amino acids. CDR1 is MNHNS and CDR2 is SASEGT in the germline V gene. The CDR3 bases are TGTGCCAGCAGTGAGCTACAGGGAAGCGGCTACACCTTC. Translation gives CASSELQGSGYTF.

The V call is TRBV4-1, the J call TRBJ1-1; TRBD1 is a possible D gene (6 bases). CDR1 MGHRA and CDR2 YSYEKL come from the germline V gene. Trimming left V 3 bases short and J 6 bases short, with 14 bases between. This CDR3 comprises 14 residues. The CDR3, as DNA: TGCGCCAGCAGCCAGGGGGGGGCCCTCCCTGAAGCTTTCTTT. Translation gives CASSQGGALPEAFF.

This clone has only one observation. This rearrangement joins TRBV7-2 to TRBJ1-1; the match to TRBD1 covers 8 bases. V lost 5 bases, J lost 0 bases, and 5 bases stayed unmatched. Germline V CDR1 and CDR2: SGHTA, FQGNSA. The length of the CDR3 is 15 residues. CDR3 region: CASSDRTGMNTEAFF. CDR3 sequence (DNA): TGTGCCAGCAGCGATAGGACAGGGATGAACACTGAAGCTTTCTTT.

This chain joins TRBV9 and TRBJ2-5, with TRBD1 matching 10 bases. This CDR3 is 16 amino acids long. Germline V lookup: CDR1 SGDLS, CDR2 YYNGEE. Trimming removed 4 bases from V and 3 bases from J; junction bases left unmatched: 9. This CDR3 reads CASSLGTGVREETQYF. Written as DNA, the CDR3 is TGTGCCAGCAGCTTAGGGACAGGGGTGCGAGAAGAGACCCAGTACTTC.